The present TCR beta chain was sequenced within a study of T-cell memory formation after mild COVID-19. The CDR3 has 13 amino acids. V lost 0 bases and J lost 5, with 8 bases in between. Germline CDR1 and CDR2: LGHNA and YNFKEQ. TCRdb re-called the 5' RACE reads with MiXCR, one entry per CDR3 protein. The sample comprises 150,000 to 200,000 distinct CDR3 sequences, less than 20% of which are singletons, and roughly 4.3% rests with the top ten. The specimen was PBMCs or a T cell subset sorted from them (not recorded which). The receptor was isolated from a young man who had mild COVID-19 (a few samples of this study predate the infection). Cell type and time point are not known. The rearrangement uses TRBV4-2 and TRBJ2-7; weak D call: TRBD2 (6 bases). The CDR3 sequence: CASSQDWGDEQYF. The CDR3 coding sequence is TGTGCCAGCAGCCAAGACTGGGGGGACGAGCAGTACTTC.